The source of this TCR beta chain is a study of OX40 agonist ivuxolimab in advanced cancers. Study-wide background: Dose-escalation patients were diagnosed with hepatocellular carcinoma, melanoma, renal cell cancer or head and neck cancer. Overall study findings and caveats: Expanded clones tended on average to be more numerous among CD8+ T cells than CD4+.

Assay: immunoSEQ multiplex PCR; the TCRdb copy retains only in-frame clones and omits some. The table records more than 550 clones, 66% of them present only once. Enrollment shut out patients with autoimmune disease history or systemic immunosuppression. This CDR3 is 14 amino acids long. The junction had 7 bases not matched to a gene; V was cut back by 6 bases and J by 5 bases. In regard to this clone: The target antigen is unknown.

The clonotype originates from an adult with an advanced solid tumor such as melanoma, head and neck, liver or kidney cancer. Sequences were derived from CD4+ or CD8+ T cells sorted from blood, sampled in a trial of the OX40 agonist ivuxolimab. The rearrangement joins TRBV23-1 to TRBJ2-5; 9 nucleotides line up with TRBD1. TRBV23-1 is sorted into the ORF group, with uncertain function. The DNA of the CDR3 is TGCGCCAGCAGCCGTACAGGGGGCGGGGAGACCCAGTACTTC. Translating it yields CASSRTGGGETQYF.